A selection of T cell receptor beta chains follows, all from one sample in a study of blood T cell repertoires in COVID-19. Assay used: immunoSEQ multiplex PCR; TCRdb lists only in-frame clones, some missing. The sample lists hundreds of thousands of clones; over 75% were seen once. Sequenced sample: peripheral blood. These receptor sequences come from a human donor in a cohort sampled during active COVID-19. CDR3s include the opening cysteine and the closing phenylalanine or tryptophan. A D gene is named only where the DNA matches it firmly. A clone size is listed for some rows: how often the clone was seen (once, few, many), or a class if it is expanded.

D gene	clone size	V gene	J gene	CDR3 DNA	CDR3 protein
-	-	TRBV24-1	TRBJ2-5	TGTGCCACCAGTGATCTGTACCAAGAGACCCAGTACTTC	CATSDLYQETQYF
-	-	TRBV5-1	TRBJ2-7	TGCGCCAGCAGCTTGGACAGATCCCTCCCGTCCTACGAGCAGTACTTC	CASSLDRSLPSYEQYF
-	-	TRBV7-9	TRBJ1-1	TGTGCCAGCAGCATTAGAGGTGTCAGGAACACTGAAGCTTTCTTT	CASSIRGVRNTEAFF
-	-	TRBV5-1	TRBJ2-3	TGCGCCAGCAGCTTCCAGGGAACAGATACGCAGTATTTT	CASSFQGTDTQYF
-	-	TRBV15	TRBJ2-7	TGTGCCACCAGCAGAGACCCTTTGGGGGCCGCCTCCTACGAGCAGTACTTC	CATSRDPLGAASYEQYF
TRBD2	-	TRBV19	TRBJ2-7	TGTGCCAGTAGTATTAGCGGGATGAGGTACGAGCAGTACTTC	CASSISGMRYEQYF
-	-	TRBV6-6	TRBJ2-7	TGTGCCAGCAGGTGGCAGGGGTCCTCCTACGAGCAGTACTTC	CASRWQGSSYEQYF
-	-	TRBV5-1	TRBJ2-7	TGCGCCAGCAGCTTGAGAGAGAGCGACGAGCAGTACTTC	CASSLRESDEQYF
-	few	TRBV5-6	TRBJ2-1	TGTGCCAGCAGCTTCGGTAGTAAGTATTTGTATGAGCAGTTCTTC	CASSFGSKYLYEQFF
TRBD1	-	TRBV19	TRBJ2-5	TGTGCCAGCGCCCCGGGACAGGGATCCGAAGAGACCCAGTACTTC	CASAPGQGSEETQYF
TRBD2	-	TRBV12-5	TRBJ2-3	TGTGCTAGTGGTTTGGGTCTAGCGGGAGGCTTGGATACGCAGTATTTT	CASGLGLAGGLDTQYF
TRBD1	-	TRBV27	TRBJ1-4	TGTGCCAGCAGATCGACAGGGGGCCTGACTAATGAAAAACTGTTTTTT	CASRSTGGLTNEKLFF